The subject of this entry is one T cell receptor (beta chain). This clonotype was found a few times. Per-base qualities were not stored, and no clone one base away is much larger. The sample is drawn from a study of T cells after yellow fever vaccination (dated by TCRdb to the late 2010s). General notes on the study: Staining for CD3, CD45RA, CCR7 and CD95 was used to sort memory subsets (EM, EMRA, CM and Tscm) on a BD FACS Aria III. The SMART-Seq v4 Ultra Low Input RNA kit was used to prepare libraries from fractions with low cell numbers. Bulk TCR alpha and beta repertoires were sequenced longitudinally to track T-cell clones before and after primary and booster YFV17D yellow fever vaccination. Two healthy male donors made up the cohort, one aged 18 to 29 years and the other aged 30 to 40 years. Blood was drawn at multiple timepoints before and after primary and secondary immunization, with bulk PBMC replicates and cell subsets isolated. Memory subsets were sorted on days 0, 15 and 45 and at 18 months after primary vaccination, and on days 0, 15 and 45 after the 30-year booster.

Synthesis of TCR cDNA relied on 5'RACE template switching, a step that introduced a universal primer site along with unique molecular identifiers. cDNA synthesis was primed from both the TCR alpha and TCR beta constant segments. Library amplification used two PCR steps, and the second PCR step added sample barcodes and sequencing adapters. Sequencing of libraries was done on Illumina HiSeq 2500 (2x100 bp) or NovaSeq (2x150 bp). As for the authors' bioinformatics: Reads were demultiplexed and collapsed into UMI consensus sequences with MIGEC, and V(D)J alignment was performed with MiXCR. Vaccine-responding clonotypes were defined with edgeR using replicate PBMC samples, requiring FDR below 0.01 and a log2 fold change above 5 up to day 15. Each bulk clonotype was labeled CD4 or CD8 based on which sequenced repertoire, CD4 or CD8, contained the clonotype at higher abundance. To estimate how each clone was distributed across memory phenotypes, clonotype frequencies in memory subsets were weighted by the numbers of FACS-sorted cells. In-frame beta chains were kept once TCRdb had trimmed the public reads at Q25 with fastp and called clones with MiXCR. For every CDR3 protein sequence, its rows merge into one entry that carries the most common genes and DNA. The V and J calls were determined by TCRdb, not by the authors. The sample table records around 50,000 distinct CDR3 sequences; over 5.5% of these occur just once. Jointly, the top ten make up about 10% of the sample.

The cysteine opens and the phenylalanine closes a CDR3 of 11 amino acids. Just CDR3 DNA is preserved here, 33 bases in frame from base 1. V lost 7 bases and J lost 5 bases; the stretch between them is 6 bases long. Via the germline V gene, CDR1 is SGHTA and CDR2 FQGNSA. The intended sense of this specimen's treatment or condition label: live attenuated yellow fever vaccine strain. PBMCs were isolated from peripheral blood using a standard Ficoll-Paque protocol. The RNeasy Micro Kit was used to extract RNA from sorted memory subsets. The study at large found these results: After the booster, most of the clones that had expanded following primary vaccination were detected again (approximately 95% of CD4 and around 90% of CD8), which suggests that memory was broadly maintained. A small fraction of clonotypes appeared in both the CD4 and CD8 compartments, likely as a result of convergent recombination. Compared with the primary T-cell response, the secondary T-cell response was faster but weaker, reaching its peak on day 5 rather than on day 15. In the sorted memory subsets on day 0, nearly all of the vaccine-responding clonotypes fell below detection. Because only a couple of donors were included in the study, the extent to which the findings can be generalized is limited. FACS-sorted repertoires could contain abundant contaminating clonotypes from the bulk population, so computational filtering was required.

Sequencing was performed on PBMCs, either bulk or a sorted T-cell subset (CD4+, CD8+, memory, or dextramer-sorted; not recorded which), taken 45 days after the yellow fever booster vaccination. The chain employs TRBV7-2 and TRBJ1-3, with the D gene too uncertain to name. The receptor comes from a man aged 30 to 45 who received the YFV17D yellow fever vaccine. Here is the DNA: TGTGCCAGCATTCAAAGAAACACCATATATTTT. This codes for CASIQRNTIYF. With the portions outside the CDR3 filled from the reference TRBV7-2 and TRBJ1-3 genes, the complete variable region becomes GAGVSQSPSNKVTEKGKDVELRCDPISGHTALYWYRQSLGQGLEFLIYFQGNSAPDKSGLPSDRFSAERTGGSVSTLTIQRTQQEDSAVYLCASIQRNTIYFGEGSWLTVV.